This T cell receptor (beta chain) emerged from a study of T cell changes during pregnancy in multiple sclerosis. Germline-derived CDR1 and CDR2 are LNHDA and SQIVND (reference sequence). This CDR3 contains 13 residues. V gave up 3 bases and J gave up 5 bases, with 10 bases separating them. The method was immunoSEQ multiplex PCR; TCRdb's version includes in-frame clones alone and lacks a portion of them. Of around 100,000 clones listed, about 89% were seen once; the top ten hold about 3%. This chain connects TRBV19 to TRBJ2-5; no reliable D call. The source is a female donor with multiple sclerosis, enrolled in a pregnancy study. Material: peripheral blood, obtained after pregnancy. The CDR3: CASSIIMFETQYF. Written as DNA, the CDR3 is TGTGCCAGTAGTATTATTATGTTCGAGACCCAGTACTTC.